This TCR beta chain was recovered during a study of T cell repertoires in cytomegalovirus infection. Comments on this clonotype: Its target is unknown.

The CDR3 is made up of 16 amino acids. Germline V CDR1 and CDR2: MDHEN, SYDVKM. Trimming removed 4 bases at V and 2 bases at J, with 15 bases between. MiXCR, run by TCRdb on the reads, gives a single entry per CDR3 protein. The repertoire consists of approximately 270,000 distinct CDR3 sequences, with under 25% occurring once and the leading ten covering about 21%. The clonotype originates from a human donor in good health (CMV status not recorded). Some clones in this sample may be carry-over from other donors' samples. J is TRBJ1-5 and V is TRBV28; D might be TRBD1 (5 bases). The sequenced sample was cultured PBMCs, obtained from culture after CMV antigen stimulation. In DNA, the CDR3 is TGTGCCAGCAGTTCCCCAACGGGCAGGGGCAATCAGCCCCAGCATTTT. This encodes CASSSPTGRGNQPQHF.